The 9 T cell receptor beta chains below come from one sample, sequenced in a study of CD8+ T cells in alopecia areata (dated by TCRdb to about 2018). This specimen's time point label, per the study, means: more than 3 weeks on oral tofacitinib. The treatment or condition label on this specimen signifies: oral pan-JAK inhibitor, 5-10 mg twice daily. The library came from the immunoSEQ multiplex PCR assay. To provide template for TCR sequencing, every sample had RNA extracted and reverse transcribed into cDNA. This is the immuneACCESS table as TCRdb keeps it, with only in-frame sequences that have V and J called. A part of the clones is gone; compared with another copy, unresolved V genes explain less than half, and the rest is unexplained. For this sample the table gives over 100,000 clones, of which about 50% were detected only once. The top ten clonotypes cover about 0.5% of the sample. The sample in question was CD4+ T cells sorted from blood, obtained at week 4, from a patient treated with tofacitinib. The receptors shown here come from a human donor with alopecia areata.

The sample holds a few counts of this clone. The V call is TRBV29-1, the J call TRBJ2-3; 8 positions match TRBD1. Germline CDR1 and CDR2: SQVTM and ANQGSEA. With V trimmed by 7 bases and J by 5 bases, 8 bases remained unmatched. This CDR3 spans 13 amino acids. CDR3 loop: CSAEGQGRDTQYF. CDR3 nucleotide sequence: TGCAGCGCCGAAGGACAGGGTAGAGATACGCAGTATTTT.

Of note for this clone: The junction shows a germline mismatch at one end, possibly a read error. This chain uses TRBV30 with TRBJ1-1; perhaps TRBD1 as D (6 bases). The germline gives CDR1 GTSNPN, CDR2 SVGIG (reference sequence). The CDR3 is 12 residues long. CDR3 DNA sequence: TGTGCCTGGAGTGTTATGGGGGCTGGGGAGAGGTTT. Translation: CAWSVMGAGERF.

This clone was found a few times. Here the CDR3 reads CSAERGETQYF. Written as DNA, the CDR3 is TGCAGCGCGGAACGTGGAGAGACCCAGTACTTC. This rearrangement joins TRBV29-1 to TRBJ2-5; no definite D call. CDR3 length equals 11 residues. The germline V gene has CDR1 SQVTM and CDR2 ANQGSEA. The V end lost 7 bases, the J end lost 4 bases, and 10 bases lay between the germline ends.

This chain connects TRBV7-9 to TRBJ1-2; D is possibly TRBD1 (5 bases). Germline V CDR1 and CDR2: SEHNR, FQNEAQ (reference sequence). Trimming stripped 2 bases from V and 5 bases from J, with 21 bases between. This CDR3 contains 17 residues. Written as DNA, the CDR3 is TGTGCCAGCAGCTTAAGTACCGGACTCTCTCGGGGGTATGGCTACACCTTC. Translation gives CASSLSTGLSRGYGYTF.

The sample holds a few counts of this clone. V is TRBV7-9 and J is TRBJ1-2; maybe TRBD1 (6 bases). The CDR3 totals 13 residues. Looked up from germline, CDR1 is SEHNR and CDR2 is FQNEAQ (reference sequence). V lost 3 bases and J 5 bases, leaving 10 bases between the germline ends. As DNA, the CDR3 is TGTGCCAGCAGCTTCGGGGGCAAATATGGCTACACCTTC. Protein product: CASSFGGKYGYTF.

This clone was counted only a few times. V is TRBV19 and J is TRBJ1-1; 12 bases align to TRBD1. Germline CDR1 reads LNHDA; CDR2 reads SQIVND (reference sequence). Unmatched junction bases numbered 18, after V lost 7 bases and J lost 6 bases. The CDR3 consists of 18 residues. CDR3 in DNA: TGTGCCAGTATCCCCGTTCCGGGACAGGGGGCAAGGGAGGCTGAAGCTTTCTTT. Translating it yields CASIPVPGQGAREAEAFF.

The genes are TRBV6-5 and TRBJ2-3; D gene uncertain. There are 12 residues in the CDR3. Germline values: CDR1 MNHEY, CDR2 SVGAGI. Trimming pared 5 bases from V and 0 bases from J, leaving 3 bases between. The CDR3: CASSESTDTQYF. The DNA for the CDR3 is TGTGCCAGCAGTGAGAGCACAGATACGCAGTATTTT.

In its sample, this clone was seen once. The chain recombines TRBV4-1 with TRBJ1-1; D not certain. The CDR3 contains 13 residues. In germline, CDR1 is MGHRA, CDR2 YSYEKL. V lost 1 base and J 1 base, leaving 4 bases between the germline ends. The DNA for the CDR3 is TGCGCCAGCAGCCAAGCCAGGAACACTGAAGCTTTCTTT. This encodes CASSQARNTEAFF.

The chain recombines TRBV10-3 with TRBJ1-6; D is unclear. Trimming stripped 6 bases from V and 3 bases from J, with 6 bases between. CDR3 size: 13 residues. CDR1 is ENHRY and CDR2 is SYGVKD in the germline V gene. The CDR3 here is CAIRENYNSPLHF. CDR3 nucleotide sequence: TGTGCCATCAGGGAGAACTATAATTCACCCCTCCACTTT.